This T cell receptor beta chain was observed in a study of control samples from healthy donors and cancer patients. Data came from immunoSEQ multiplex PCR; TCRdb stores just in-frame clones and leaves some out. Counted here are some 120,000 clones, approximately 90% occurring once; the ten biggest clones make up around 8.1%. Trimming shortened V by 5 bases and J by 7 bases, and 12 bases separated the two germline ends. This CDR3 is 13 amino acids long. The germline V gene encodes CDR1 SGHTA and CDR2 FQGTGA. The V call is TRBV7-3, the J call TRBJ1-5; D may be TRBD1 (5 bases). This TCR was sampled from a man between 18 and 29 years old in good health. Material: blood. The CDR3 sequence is CASSQGRDQPQHF. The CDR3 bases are TGTGCCAGCAGCCAAGGACGGGACCAGCCCCAGCATTTT.